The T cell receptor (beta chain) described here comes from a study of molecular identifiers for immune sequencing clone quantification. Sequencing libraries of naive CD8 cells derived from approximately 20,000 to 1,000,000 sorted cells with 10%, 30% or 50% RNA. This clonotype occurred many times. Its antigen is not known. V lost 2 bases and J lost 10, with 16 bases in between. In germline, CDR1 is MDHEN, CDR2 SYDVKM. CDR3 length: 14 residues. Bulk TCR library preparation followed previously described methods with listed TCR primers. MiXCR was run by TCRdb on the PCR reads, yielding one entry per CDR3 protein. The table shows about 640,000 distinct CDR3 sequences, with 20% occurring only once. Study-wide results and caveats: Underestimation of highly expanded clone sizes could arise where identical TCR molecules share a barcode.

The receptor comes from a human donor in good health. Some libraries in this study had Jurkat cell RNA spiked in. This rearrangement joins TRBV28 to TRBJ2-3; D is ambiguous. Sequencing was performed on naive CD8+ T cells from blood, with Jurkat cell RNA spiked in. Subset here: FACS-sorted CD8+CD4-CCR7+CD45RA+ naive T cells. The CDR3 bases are TGTGCCAGCAGTTTACGCTTAAATCCCCCTGCGCAGTATTTT. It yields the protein CASSLRLNPPAQYF.